The TCR beta chain under discussion was sequenced for a study of molecular identifiers for immune sequencing clone quantification. Study-wide results and caveats: Jurkat TCR RNA spiked in from one cell reportedly remained identifiable amid some 950,000 naive cells.

One entry per CDR3 protein results from TCRdb running MiXCR on the PCR reads. The table lists 600,000 to 650,000 distinct CDR3 sequences, 15% to 20% of them singletons, with 0.85% to 0.9% in the top ten. This CDR3 has 17 amino acids. CDR1 is LNHDA and CDR2 is SQIVND in the germline V gene (reference sequence). Trimming cost V 1 base and J 5 bases, with 20 bases left between them. In its sample, this clonotype was seen a few times. The antigen is undetermined. The sequenced sample was naive CD8+ T cells from blood, with Jurkat cell RNA spiked in. As to subset: FACS-sorted CD8+CD4-CCR7+CD45RA+ naive T cells. The receptor was derived from a human donor in good health. Some libraries in this study had Jurkat cell RNA spiked in. The V gene is TRBV19, the J gene TRBJ2-5; TRBD2 might be the D (6 bases). The CDR3 is CASSIVAGYNQGETQYF. CDR3 DNA: TGTGCCAGTAGTATAGTCGCGGGATACAACCAAGGGGAGACCCAGTACTTC. The variable domain in full, with the rest retrieved from reference TRBV19 and TRBJ2-5, is DGGITQSPKYLFRKEGQNVTLSCEQNLNHDAMYWYRQDPGQGLRLIYYSQIVNDFQKGDIAEGYSVSREKKESFPLTVTSAQKNPTAFYLCASSIVAGYNQGETQYFGPGTRLLVL.